The 3 T cell receptor beta chains presented below share a single source sample, sequenced in a study of T cells in Graves' hyperthyroidism and ophthalmopathy. Amplification targeted TCR beta CDR3 regions from RNA transcripts. First-round RT-PCR of the TCR CDR3 relied on the HTBI primer set. Each CDR3 protein gets one entry after TCRdb re-called the multiplex PCR reads with MiXCR. The sample records around 600,000 distinct CDR3 sequences, roughly 45% being singletons. The sequenced sample consisted of peripheral blood or thyroid tissue (not recorded which). The receptor set was obtained from an adult man with Graves' disease, either hyperthyroidism or ophthalmopathy (not recorded which).

This clonotype was counted a few times. The V call is TRBV7-9, the J call TRBJ1-1; TRBD1 agrees at 8 bases. V lost 1 base and J lost 3; bases outside the gene matches: 7. Looked up from germline, CDR1 is SEHNR and CDR2 is FQNEAQ (reference sequence). The CDR3 sequence is 16 residues long. The CDR3 nucleotides read TGTGCCAGCAGCTTAGGCCAGGACAGGGAGCACACTGAAGCTTTCTTT. This encodes CASSLGQDREHTEAFF.

This clonotype was recorded many times. The chain employs TRBV5-1 and TRBJ1-1; D is perhaps TRBD1 (6 bases). With 3 bases removed from V and 1 base from J, the gap between germline ends came to 13 bases. Germline CDR1 SGHRS, CDR2 YFSETQ. This CDR3 has 15 amino acids. In nucleotides, the CDR3 is TGCGCCAGCAGCTCGGCGGGGGCCCGGAACACTGAAGCTTTCTTT. It is translated as CASSSAGARNTEAFF.

This clonotype was picked up a small number of times. The J gene is TRBJ1-5, the V gene TRBV19; 8 nucleotides agree with TRBD1. The ends lost 2 bases at V and 4 bases at J; junction bases unmatched: 7. This CDR3 has 16 residues. Germline CDR1 is LNHDA and CDR2 is SQIVND (reference sequence). CDR3 DNA sequence: TGTGCCAGTAGTATATGGGGCAGGGGGCTTAATCAGCCCCAGCATTTT. Translated, it gives CASSIWGRGLNQPQHF.